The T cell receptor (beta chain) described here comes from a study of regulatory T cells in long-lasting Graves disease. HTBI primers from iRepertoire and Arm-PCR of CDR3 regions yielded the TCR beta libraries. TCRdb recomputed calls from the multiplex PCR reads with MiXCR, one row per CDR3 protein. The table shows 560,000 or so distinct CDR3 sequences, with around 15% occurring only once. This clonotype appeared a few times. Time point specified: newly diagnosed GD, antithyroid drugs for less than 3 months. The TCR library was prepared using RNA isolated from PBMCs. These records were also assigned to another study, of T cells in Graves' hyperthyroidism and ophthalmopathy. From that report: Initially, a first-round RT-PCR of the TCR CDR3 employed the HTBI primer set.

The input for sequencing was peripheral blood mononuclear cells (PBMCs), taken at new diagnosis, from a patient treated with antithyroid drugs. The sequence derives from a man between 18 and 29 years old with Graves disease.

CDR3 amino acids: CASSPFLLGQQFF. The CDR3 nucleotides are TGTGCCAGCAGCCCTTTTCTGCTCGGACAGCAGTTCTTC. The V call is TRBV7-9, the J call TRBJ2-1; D gene ambiguous. The germline CDR1 and CDR2 sequences are SEHNR and FQNEAQ (reference sequence). Trimming stripped 5 bases from V and 11 bases from J, with 16 bases between. The CDR3 is 13 residues long.